This TCR beta chain emerged from a study of cytomegalovirus exposure and HLA in healthy donors. Study observations and caveats: Immune exposure information comprised only CMV serostatus.

Worth noting for this clone: Its matching antigen is unknown.

Trimming left V 5 bases short and J 4 bases short, with 12 bases between. This CDR3 contains 13 residues. The germline V gene encodes CDR1 GTSNPN and CDR2 SVGIG (reference sequence). The PCR had 60 Vbeta and 13 Jbeta primers. Sequencing used immunoSEQ multiplex PCR; TCRdb keeps in-frame clones, though not all of them. The data hold approximately 300,000 clones, with around four fifths observed a single time. The chain recombines TRBV30 with TRBJ1-5; TRBD1 might be the D (6 bases). The source material was PBMCs. This TCR came from a woman aged 40 to 50 in good health and CMV-seropositive. The CDR3 is CAWAGQSNQPQHF. The CDR3 DNA is TGTGCCTGGGCCGGACAGTCGAATCAGCCCCAGCATTTT.